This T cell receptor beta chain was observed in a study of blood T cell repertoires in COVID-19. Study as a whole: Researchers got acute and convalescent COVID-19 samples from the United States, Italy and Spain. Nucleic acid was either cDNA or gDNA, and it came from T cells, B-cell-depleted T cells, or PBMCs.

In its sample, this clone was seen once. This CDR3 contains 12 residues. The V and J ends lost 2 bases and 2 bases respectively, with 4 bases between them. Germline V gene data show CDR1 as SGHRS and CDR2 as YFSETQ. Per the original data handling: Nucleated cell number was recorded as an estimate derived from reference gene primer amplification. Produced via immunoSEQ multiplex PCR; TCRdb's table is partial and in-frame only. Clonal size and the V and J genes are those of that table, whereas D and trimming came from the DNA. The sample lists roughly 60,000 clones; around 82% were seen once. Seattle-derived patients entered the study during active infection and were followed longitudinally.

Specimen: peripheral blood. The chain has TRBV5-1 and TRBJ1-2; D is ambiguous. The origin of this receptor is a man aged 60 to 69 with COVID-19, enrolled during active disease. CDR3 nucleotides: TGCGCCAGCAGCTTCAGGAACTATGGCTACACCTTC. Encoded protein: CASSFRNYGYTF.